Below, 25 T cell receptor beta chains from the same sample are listed, as sequenced in a study of CD8 T cells in ankylosing spondylitis. TCRdb recomputed calls from the 5' RACE reads with MiXCR, one row per CDR3 protein. Seen here are about 360,000 distinct CDR3 sequences, 20% observed once, and the top ten hold around 12%. Sequencing was carried out using blood, either unsorted or a sorted T cell fraction (not recorded which). The receptors shown here come from a male donor with ankylosing spondylitis or in good health (not recorded which).

This chain connects TRBV4-1 to TRBJ2-5, with D possibly being TRBD1 or TRBD2 (5 bases each). The ends were cut back, 1 base at V and 3 bases at J, with 12 bases in the middle. Germline assignment: CDR1 MGHRA and CDR2 YSYEKL. This CDR3 contains 15 residues. This chain's CDR3 is CASSQGQTTKETQYF. In nucleotides, the CDR3 is TGCGCCAGCAGCCAAGGACAGACTACAAAAGAGACCCAGTACTTC.

This clonotype came up a few times. The J gene is TRBJ2-7, the V gene TRBV3-1; D perhaps matches TRBD1 (6 bases). Germline assignment: CDR1 LGHDT and CDR2 YNNKEL (reference sequence). With 4 bases removed from V and 3 bases from J, the gap between germline ends came to 10 bases. The CDR3 extends over 13 amino acids. CDR3 DNA: TGTGCCAGCAGCCCGGGACAAGTCTACGAGCAGTACTTC. This sequence encodes CASSPGQVYEQYF.

This clonotype was counted a few times. This sequence joins TRBV6-2 or TRBV6-3 and TRBJ1-1; D ambiguous. Germline CDR1 is MNHEY and CDR2 is SVGEGT. V dropped 8 bases and J dropped 6 bases, with 10 bases sitting between them. The CDR3 loop spans 11 amino acids. DNA for the CDR3: TGTGCCAGCCTCTTCGGAGCTGAAGCTTTCTTT. This codes for CASLFGAEAFF.

Ten or more counts support this clonotype. The chain employs TRBV12-3 or TRBV12-4 and TRBJ2-5; a weak D match, TRBD1 (6 bases). The CDR3 consists of 15 residues. V lost 4 bases, J lost 2 bases, and 14 bases lay in between. The chain's CDR3 is CASSSPRGQQETQYF. CDR3 nucleotides: TGTGCCAGCAGTTCCCCCAGGGGACAACAAGAGACCCAGTACTTC.

This chain joins TRBV10-3 and TRBJ2-1; 10 bases match TRBD2. V trimming: 0 bases; J trimming: 0 bases; junction bases outside the gene matches: 11. The CDR3 is 20 residues long. CDR1 is ENHRY and CDR2 is SYGVKD in the germline V gene. The CDR3 DNA sequence: TGTGCCATCAGTGAGTCGATATTAGCGGGGGGTCTGGGCTCCTACAATGAGCAGTTCTTC. Protein sequence: CAISESILAGGLGSYNEQFF.

This chain uses TRBV7-8 with TRBJ2-3, with unresolved D. The CDR3 is made up of 14 amino acids. Germline CDR1 SGHVS, CDR2 FQNEAQ. Trimming removed 2 bases from V and 2 bases from J, with 8 bases in between. The CDR3 protein is CASSLFPDTDTQYF. The CDR3 DNA sequence: TGTGCCAGCAGCTTATTCCCGGACACAGATACGCAGTATTTT.

The chain links TRBV7-8 to TRBJ2-1, with D possibly called TRBD1 or TRBD2 (5 bases each). V was pared by 1 base and J by 9 bases, with 13 bases between. Germline V CDR1 and CDR2: SGHVS, FQNEAQ. The CDR3 is 14 residues long. CDR3: CASSLGDPGLEQFF. For the CDR3, the DNA is TGTGCCAGCAGCTTAGGGGACCCGGGGCTTGAGCAGTTCTTC. Complete variable domain (other parts from reference TRBV7-8 and TRBJ2-1): GAGVSQSPRYKVAKRGQDVALRCDPISGHVSLFWYQQALGQGPEFLTYFQNEAQLDKSGLPSDRFFAERPEGSVSTLKIQRTQQEDSAVYLCASSLGDPGLEQFFGPGTRLTVL.

This rearrangement joins TRBV20-1 to TRBJ2-7; the match to TRBD1 covers 10 bases. J gave up 0 bases and V 0 bases, and 23 bases lay outside the gene matches. The CDR3 is made up of 22 amino acids. Germline V CDR1 and CDR2: DFQATT, SNEGSKA (reference sequence). The CDR3 DNA reads TGCAGTGCTAGAGATCTCCCTTATTCCGGGACAGGGGAATTGTTAATCTCCTACGAGCAGTACTTC. Its translation is CSARDLPYSGTGELLISYEQYF.

V and J are TRBV20-1 and TRBJ1-4; D possibly corresponds to TRBD1 (6 bases). The germline CDR1 and CDR2 sequences are DFQATT and SNEGSKA (reference sequence). The CDR3 is made up of 14 amino acids. With 5 bases removed from V and 6 bases from J, the gap between germline ends came to 16 bases. CDR3 nucleotides: TGCAGTGCTCCTAACAGGGTGGAGGATGAAAAACTGTTTTTT. It specifies CSAPNRVEDEKLFF.

This rearrangement joins TRBV7-9 to TRBJ2-1; 7 nucleotides match TRBD2. This CDR3 comprises 14 residues. In germline, CDR1 is SEHNR, CDR2 FQNEAQ (reference sequence). The V and J ends lost 0 bases and 4 bases, in that order; junction bases with no gene match: 0. This chain's CDR3 is CASSLAAGYNEQFF. The DNA of the CDR3 is TGTGCCAGCAGCTTAGCAGCGGGGTACAATGAGCAGTTCTTC.

This clonotype was observed a few times. The V gene is TRBV20-1, the J gene TRBJ2-1, with 10 positions matching TRBD2. Germline-derived CDR1 and CDR2 are DFQATT and SNEGSKA (reference sequence). This CDR3 contains 16 residues. V lost 0 bases to trimming and J lost 6 bases; unmatched junction nucleotides: 8. In DNA, the CDR3 is TGCAGTGCTAGAGACCCAACTAGCGGGGTTGGCAATGAGCAGTTCTTC. Translating it yields CSARDPTSGVGNEQFF.

This sequence joins TRBV20-1 and TRBJ1-2; perhaps TRBD1 as D (5 bases). Trimming left V 6 bases short and J 8 bases short, with 19 bases between. The V gene's germline CDR1 is DFQATT and CDR2 SNEGSKA (reference sequence). CDR3 length: 13 residues. The DNA of the CDR3 is TGCAGTGCCCTCAACCCAGGGATGGGCGGCTACACCTTC. Translated: CSALNPGMGGYTF.

This chain's CDR3 is CSATPGEQFF. CDR3 nucleotides: TGCAGTGCGACGCCGGGAGAGCAGTTCTTC. The rearrangement uses TRBV20-1 and TRBJ2-1; TRBD2 might be the D (5 bases). V was pared by 6 bases and J by 10 bases, with 10 bases between. The CDR3 has 10 amino acids. Germline values: CDR1 DFQATT, CDR2 SNEGSKA (reference sequence).

This clonotype was seen a few times. A read error may produce the germline difference seen at one junction end. The chain combines TRBV11-2 with TRBJ2-7; TRBD1 matches at 7 bases. The CDR3 loop spans 15 amino acids. Looked up from germline, CDR1 is SGHAT and CDR2 is FQNNGV. CDR3 residues: CASSPARDSNYGQYF. The CDR3 DNA sequence: TGTGCCAGCAGCCCCGCCCGGGACAGCAACTACGGGCAGTACTTC.

This clonotype occurred a few times. The rearrangement joins TRBV7-9 to TRBJ2-7; D possibly uses TRBD1 or TRBD2 (5 bases each). Deletions cut 1 base from V and 4 bases from J, with 11 bases between. From germline, CDR1 is SEHNR and CDR2 FQNEAQ (reference sequence). The CDR3 consists of 14 residues. The CDR3 here is CASSLVLGEYEQYF. The CDR3 DNA follows: TGTGCCAGCAGCTTAGTTTTAGGGGAGTACGAGCAGTACTTC. Using reference TRBV7-9 and TRBJ2-7 for the parts outside the CDR3, the full variable domain is DTGVSQNPRHKITKRGQNVTFRCDPISEHNRLYWYRQTLGQGPEFLTYFQNEAQLEKSRLLSDRFSAERPKGSFSTLEIQRTEQGDSAMYLCASSLVLGEYEQYFGPGTRLTVT.

The chain employs TRBV12-3 or TRBV12-4 and TRBJ2-3, with D unresolved. CDR3 length: 14 residues. V shed 8 bases and J shed 0 bases, with 12 bases lying between them. CDR3 protein: CASLPGGSTDTQYF. For the CDR3, the DNA is TGTGCCAGCCTCCCGGGTGGCAGCACAGATACGCAGTATTTT.

This clonotype has more than one count but fewer than ten. The J gene is TRBJ1-1, the V gene TRBV12-3 or TRBV12-4; no clear D. This CDR3 contains 11 residues. Trimming removed 5 bases from V and 8 bases from J, with 9 bases in between. The CDR3 sequence is CASSMVGEAFF. The CDR3, as DNA: TGTGCCAGCAGTATGGTGGGGGAAGCTTTCTTT.

There are a few counts of this clonotype. The V call is TRBV27, the J call TRBJ2-7; D gene uncertain. Germline CDR1 is MNHEY and CDR2 is SMNVEV (reference sequence). V lost 1 base to trimming and J lost 6 bases, with 7 bases between them. The CDR3 runs 12 residues. The chain's CDR3 is CASSLLGSEQYF. As DNA, the CDR3 is TGTGCCAGCAGTTTATTAGGAAGCGAGCAGTACTTC.

The V and J genes are TRBV12-3 or TRBV12-4 and TRBJ2-7; D is unclear. V lost 6 bases, J lost 2 bases, and 11 bases lay in between. This CDR3 spans 13 amino acids. CDR3 sequence reads: CASSKTSPYEQYF. CDR3 DNA sequence: TGTGCCAGCAGCAAGACCAGCCCCTACGAGCAGTACTTC.

This sequence joins TRBV30 and TRBJ2-1, with a tentative D call TRBD2 (5 bases). Trimming shortened V by 2 bases and J by 12 bases, and 14 bases separated the two germline ends. CDR3 length: 12 residues. Germline CDR1 reads GTSNPN; CDR2 reads SVGIG (reference sequence). The CDR3 is CAWSQYSVGQFF. DNA of the CDR3: TGTGCCTGGAGTCAATATAGCGTTGGGCAGTTCTTC. Full variable domain (missing parts from reference TRBV30 and TRBJ2-1): SQTIHQWPATLVQPVGSPLSLECTVEGTSNPNLYWYRQAAGRGLQLLFYSVGIGQISSEVPQNLSASRPQDRQFILSSKKLLLSDSGFYLCAWSQYSVGQFFGPGTRLTVL.

The chain employs TRBV7-8 and TRBJ2-7, with D unclear. This CDR3 contains 12 residues. V lost 5 bases and J 3 bases, leaving 8 bases between the germline ends. Germline assignment: CDR1 SGHVS and CDR2 FQNEAQ. The CDR3 bases are TGTGCCAGCAGCCACAGTCTCTACGAGCAGTACTTC. Protein sequence: CASSHSLYEQYF.

This clonotype has just a few counts. The gene calls are TRBV10-2 and TRBJ2-2; tentative D call: TRBD2 (5 bases). The CDR3 loop spans 15 amino acids. Germline CDR1 WSHSY, CDR2 SAAADI. Trimming removed 4 bases from V and 7 bases from J, with 16 bases in between. The CDR3, as DNA: TGCGCCAGCAGTGTGCCAGCGGAACACAACGGGGAGCTGTTTTTT. Translating gives CASSVPAEHNGELFF.

The V gene is TRBV11-2, the J gene TRBJ2-5; D is possibly TRBD1 (5 bases). This CDR3 comprises 16 residues. The V end was cut by 5 bases, the J end by 2 bases, with 18 bases between. The germline CDR1 and CDR2 sequences are SGHAT and FQNNGV. CDR3 residues: CASSTGHVWGQETQYF. The CDR3 nucleotides read TGTGCCAGCAGCACCGGACACGTCTGGGGACAAGAGACCCAGTACTTC.

The gene calls are TRBV20-1 and TRBJ2-7; 8 bases line up with TRBD2. Germline CDR1 is DFQATT and CDR2 is SNEGSKA (reference sequence). The CDR3 spans 13 residues. The V and J ends lost 6 bases and 1 base, in that order; junction bases with no gene match: 5. In DNA form, the CDR3 reads TGCAGTGCGCGGGGGGTTACTTCCTACGAGCAGTACTTC. Translation: CSARGVTSYEQYF.

The gene calls are TRBV2 and TRBJ2-3; 12 nucleotides align to TRBD2. The J segment lost 0 bases and the V segment lost 3 bases, leaving 4 bases of the junction unmatched. This CDR3 has 17 residues. Germline CDR1 SNHLY, CDR2 FYNNEI. In nucleotides, the CDR3 is TGTGCCAGCAGTGATACGACTAGCGGGAGTAGCACAGATACGCAGTATTTT. Its translation is CASSDTTSGSSTDTQYF. Combining the CDR3 with reference TRBV2 and TRBJ2-3 gives the whole variable domain EPEVTQTPSHQVTQMGQEVILRCVPISNHLYFYWYRQILGQKVEFLVSFYNNEISEKSEIFDDQFSVERPDGSNFTLKIRSTKLEDSAMYFCASSDTTSGSSTDTQYFGPGTRLTVL.